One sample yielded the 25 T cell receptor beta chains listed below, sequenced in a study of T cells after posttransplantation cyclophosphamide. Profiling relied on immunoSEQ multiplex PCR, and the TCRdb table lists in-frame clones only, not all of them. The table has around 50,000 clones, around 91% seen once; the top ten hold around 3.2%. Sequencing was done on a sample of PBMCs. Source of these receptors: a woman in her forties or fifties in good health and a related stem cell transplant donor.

Here the CDR3 DNA reads TGCGCCAGCAGCCCACCGACAGGGGTTGAGGTCACTGAAGCTTTCTTT. As protein: CASSPPTGVEVTEAFF. The chain employs TRBV10-2 and TRBJ1-1, with TRBD1 matching 8 bases. J gave up 4 bases and V 6 bases, and 13 bases lay outside the gene matches. This CDR3 has 16 amino acids. Germline CDR1 is WSHSY and CDR2 is SAAADI.

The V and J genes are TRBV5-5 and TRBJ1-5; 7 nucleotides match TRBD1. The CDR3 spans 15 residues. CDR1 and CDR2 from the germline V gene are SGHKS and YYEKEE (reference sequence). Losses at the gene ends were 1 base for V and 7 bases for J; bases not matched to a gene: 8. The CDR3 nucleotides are TGTGCCAGCAGCTTGAGCCAGGGGGTAATCCAGCCCCAGCATTTT. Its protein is CASSLSQGVIQPQHF.

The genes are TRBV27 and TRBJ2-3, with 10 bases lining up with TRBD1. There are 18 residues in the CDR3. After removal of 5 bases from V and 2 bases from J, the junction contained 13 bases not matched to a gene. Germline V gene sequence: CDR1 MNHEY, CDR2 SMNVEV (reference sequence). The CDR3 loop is CASSEGQGTYGNTDTQYF. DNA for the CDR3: TGTGCCAGCAGTGAGGGACAGGGGACGTACGGAAACACAGATACGCAGTATTTT.

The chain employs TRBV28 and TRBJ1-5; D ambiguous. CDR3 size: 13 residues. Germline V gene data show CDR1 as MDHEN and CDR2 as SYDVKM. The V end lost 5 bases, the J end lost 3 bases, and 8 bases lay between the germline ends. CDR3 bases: TGTGCCAGCAGTCGCCCACTCAATCAGCCCCAGCATTTT. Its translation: CASSRPLNQPQHF.

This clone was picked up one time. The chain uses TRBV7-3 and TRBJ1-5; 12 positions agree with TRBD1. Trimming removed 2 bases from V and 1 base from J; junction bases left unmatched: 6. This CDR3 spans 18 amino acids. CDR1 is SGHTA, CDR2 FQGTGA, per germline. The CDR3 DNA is TGTGCCAGCAGCTTAGAAGGGACAGGGGGCCGAAGCAATCAGCCCCAGCATTTT. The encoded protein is CASSLEGTGGRSNQPQHF.

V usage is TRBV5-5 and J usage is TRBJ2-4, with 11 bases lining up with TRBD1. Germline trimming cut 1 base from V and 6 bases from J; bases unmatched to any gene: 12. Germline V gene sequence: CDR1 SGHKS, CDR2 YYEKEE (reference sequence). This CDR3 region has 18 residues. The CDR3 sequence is CASSLLGTGGLIPNIQYF. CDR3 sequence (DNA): TGTGCCAGCAGCTTGTTGGGGACAGGGGGTTTGATTCCAAACATTCAGTACTTC.

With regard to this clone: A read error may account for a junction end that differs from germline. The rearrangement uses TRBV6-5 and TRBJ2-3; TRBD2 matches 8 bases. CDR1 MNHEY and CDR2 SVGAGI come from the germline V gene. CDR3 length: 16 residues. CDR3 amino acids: CAGSYSSRGGKDTQYF. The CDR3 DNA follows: TGTGCCGGCAGTTACTCCTCTCGCGGGGGGAAAGATACGCAGTATTTT.

The CDR3, as DNA: TGCGCCAGCAGCCAGGGGGAGGCGGGCGACACCGGGGAGCTGTTTTTT. Amino acids: CASSQGEAGDTGELFF. V usage is TRBV4-1 and J usage is TRBJ2-2, with D perhaps matching TRBD2 (6 bases). Germline CDR1 is MGHRA and CDR2 is YSYEKL. The CDR3 is made up of 16 amino acids. Trimming pared 3 bases from V and 3 bases from J, leaving 14 bases between.

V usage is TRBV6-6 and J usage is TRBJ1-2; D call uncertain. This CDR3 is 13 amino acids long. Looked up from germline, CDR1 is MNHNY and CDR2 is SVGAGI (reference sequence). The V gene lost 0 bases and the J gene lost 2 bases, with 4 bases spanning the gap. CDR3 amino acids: CASSYSLNYGYTF. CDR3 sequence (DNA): TGTGCCAGCAGTTACTCATTAAACTATGGCTACACCTTC.

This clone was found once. The chain's CDR3 is CASSIGGYEQFF. The CDR3 bases are TGTGCCAGTAGTATAGGTGGCTATGAGCAGTTCTTC. This chain joins TRBV19 and TRBJ2-1; no firm D call. Germline V CDR1 and CDR2: LNHDA, SQIVND (reference sequence). V lost 1 base and J lost 8, with 6 bases in between. CDR3 size: 12 residues.

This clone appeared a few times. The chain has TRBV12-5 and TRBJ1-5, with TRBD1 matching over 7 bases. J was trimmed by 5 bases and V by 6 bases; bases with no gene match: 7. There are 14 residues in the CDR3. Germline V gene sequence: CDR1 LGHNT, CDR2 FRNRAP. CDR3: CASGLTGYDQPQHF. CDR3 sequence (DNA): TGTGCTAGTGGATTGACAGGGTACGATCAGCCCCAGCATTTT.

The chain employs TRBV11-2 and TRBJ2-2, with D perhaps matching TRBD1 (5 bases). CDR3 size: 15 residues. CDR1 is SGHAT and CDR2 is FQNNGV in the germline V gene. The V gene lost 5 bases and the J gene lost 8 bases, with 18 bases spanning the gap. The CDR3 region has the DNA TGTGCCAGCAGCGTAAGGGTGACAGCCGAGGGGGAGCTGTTTTTT. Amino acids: CASSVRVTAEGELFF.

This CDR3 is CASSSLGLEDTQYF. The CDR3 DNA follows: TGCGCCAGCAGCTCCCTAGGACTCGAGGATACGCAGTATTTT. V gene TRBV5-1 combines with J gene TRBJ2-3, with D possibly matching TRBD2 (5 bases). Per germline, CDR1 SGHRS and CDR2 YFSETQ. V was cut by 3 bases and J by 6 bases, with 14 bases left in between. This CDR3 spans 14 amino acids.

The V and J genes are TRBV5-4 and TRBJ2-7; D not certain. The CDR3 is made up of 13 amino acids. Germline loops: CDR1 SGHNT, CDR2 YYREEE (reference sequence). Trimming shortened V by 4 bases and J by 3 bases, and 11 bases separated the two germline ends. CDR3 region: CASSIPPNYEQYF. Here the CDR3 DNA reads TGTGCCAGCAGCATCCCCCCAAACTACGAGCAGTACTTC.

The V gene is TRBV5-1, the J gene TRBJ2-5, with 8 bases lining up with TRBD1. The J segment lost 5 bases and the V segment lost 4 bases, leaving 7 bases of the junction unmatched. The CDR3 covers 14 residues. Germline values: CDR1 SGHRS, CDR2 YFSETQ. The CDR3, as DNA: TGCGCCAGCAGCATTGGACAGGGACGGGAGACCCAGTACTTC. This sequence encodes CASSIGQGRETQYF.

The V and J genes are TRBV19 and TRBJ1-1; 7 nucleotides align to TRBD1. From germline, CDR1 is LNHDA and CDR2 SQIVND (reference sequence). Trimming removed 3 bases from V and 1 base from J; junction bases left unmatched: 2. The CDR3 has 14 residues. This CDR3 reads CASSINRGNTEAFF. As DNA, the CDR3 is TGTGCCAGTAGTATTAACAGGGGGAACACTGAAGCTTTCTTT. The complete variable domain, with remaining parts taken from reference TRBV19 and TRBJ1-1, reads DGGITQSPKYLFRKEGQNVTLSCEQNLNHDAMYWYRQDPGQGLRLIYYSQIVNDFQKGDIAEGYSVSREKKESFPLTVTSAQKNPTAFYLCASSINRGNTEAFFGQGTRLTVV.

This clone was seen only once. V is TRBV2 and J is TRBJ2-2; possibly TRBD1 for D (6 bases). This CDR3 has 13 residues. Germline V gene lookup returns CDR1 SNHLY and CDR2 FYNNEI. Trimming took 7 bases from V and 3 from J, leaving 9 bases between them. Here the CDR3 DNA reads TGTGCCAGCACCCAGGGGCACACCGGGGAGCTGTTTTTT. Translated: CASTQGHTGELFF.

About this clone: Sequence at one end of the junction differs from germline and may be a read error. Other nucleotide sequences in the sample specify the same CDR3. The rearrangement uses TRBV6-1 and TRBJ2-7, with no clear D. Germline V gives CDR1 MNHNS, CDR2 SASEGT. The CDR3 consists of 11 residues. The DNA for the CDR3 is TGTGCCAGCAGAGAGGTATACGAACAGTACTTC. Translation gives CASREVYEQYF.

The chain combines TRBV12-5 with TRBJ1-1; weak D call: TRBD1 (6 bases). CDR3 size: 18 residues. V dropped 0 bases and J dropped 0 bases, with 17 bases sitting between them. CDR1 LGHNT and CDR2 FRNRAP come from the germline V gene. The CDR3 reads CASGLVPSLAGVNTEAFF. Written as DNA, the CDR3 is TGTGCTAGTGGTTTGGTACCATCCTTGGCAGGGGTGAACACTGAAGCTTTCTTT.

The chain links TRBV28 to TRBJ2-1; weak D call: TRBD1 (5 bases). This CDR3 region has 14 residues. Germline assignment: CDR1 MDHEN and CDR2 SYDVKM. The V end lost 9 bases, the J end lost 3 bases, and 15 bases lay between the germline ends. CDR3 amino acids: CASETRQGYNEQFF. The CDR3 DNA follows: TGTGCCAGTGAGACGCGTCAGGGCTACAATGAGCAGTTCTTC.

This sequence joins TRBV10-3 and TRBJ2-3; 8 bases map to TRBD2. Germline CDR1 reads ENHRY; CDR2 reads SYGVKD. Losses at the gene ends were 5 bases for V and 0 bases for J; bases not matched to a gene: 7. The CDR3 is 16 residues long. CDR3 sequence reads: CAISPREGLSTDTQYF. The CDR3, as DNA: TGTGCCATCAGTCCCCGGGAGGGCCTAAGCACAGATACGCAGTATTTT.

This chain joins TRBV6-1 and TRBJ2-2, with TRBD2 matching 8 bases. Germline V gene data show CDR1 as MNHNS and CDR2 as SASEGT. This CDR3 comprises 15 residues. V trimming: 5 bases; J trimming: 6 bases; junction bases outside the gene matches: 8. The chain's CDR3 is CASSLQTSAPGELFF. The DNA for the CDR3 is TGTGCCAGCAGTCTCCAGACTAGCGCCCCCGGGGAGCTGTTTTTT.

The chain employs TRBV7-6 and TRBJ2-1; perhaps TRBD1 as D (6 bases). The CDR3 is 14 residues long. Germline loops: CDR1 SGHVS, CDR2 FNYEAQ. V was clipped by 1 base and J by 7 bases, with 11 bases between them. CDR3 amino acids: CASSLGQGKNEQFF. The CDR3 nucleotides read TGTGCCAGCAGCTTAGGCCAGGGGAAAAATGAGCAGTTCTTC.

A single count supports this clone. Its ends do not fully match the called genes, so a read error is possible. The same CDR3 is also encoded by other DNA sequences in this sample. CDR3 region: CASLPGDNSPLHF. The CDR3 DNA reads as TGTGCCAGCCTACCAGGGGATAATTCCCCCCTCCACTTT. V is TRBV19 and J is TRBJ1-6; tentative D call: TRBD1 (6 bases). Germline-derived CDR1 and CDR2 are LNHDA and SQIVND (reference sequence). CDR3 size: 13 residues.

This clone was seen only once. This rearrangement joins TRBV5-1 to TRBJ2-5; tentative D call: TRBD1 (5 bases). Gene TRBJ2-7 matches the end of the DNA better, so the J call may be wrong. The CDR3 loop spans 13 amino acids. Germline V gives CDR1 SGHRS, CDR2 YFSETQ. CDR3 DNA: TGCGCCAGCAGCGCGGACAAGACCTACGAGCAGTACTTC. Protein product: CASSADKTYEQYF.